Below, 19 T cell receptor beta chains from the same sample are listed, as sequenced in a study of shared clonotypes between healthy human individuals. Method: immunoSEQ multiplex PCR; TCRdb's copy keeps in-frame clones and lacks some. The profile shows approximately 330,000 clones, more than 60% of them singletons. Sequenced: memory CD4+ T cells sorted from blood. As to subset: CD45RA-negative fraction. These receptors originate from a man aged 30 to 45 in good health.

This clone was seen a few times. The chain joins TRBV7-2 to TRBJ2-1; D is perhaps TRBD1 (6 bases). The germline V gene has CDR1 SGHTA and CDR2 FQGNSA. Trimming left V 5 bases short and J 0 bases short, with 17 bases between. The CDR3 length is 17 residues. CDR3: CASSLTQGWGSYNEQFF. The CDR3 DNA reads TGTGCCAGCAGCCTTACTCAGGGGTGGGGCTCCTACAATGAGCAGTTCTTC.

The rearrangement joins TRBV4-2 to TRBJ2-5; TRBD2 aligns across 9 bases. V lost 0 bases, J lost 2 bases, and 10 bases stayed unmatched. This CDR3 region has 18 residues. CDR1 and CDR2 (germline): LGHNA, YNFKEQ. The CDR3 region has the DNA TGTGCCAGCAGCCAAGATCTACGGGGACTAGCATCACAAGAGACCCAGTACTTC. Encoded protein: CASSQDLRGLASQETQYF.

The rearrangement links TRBV19 to TRBJ1-5, with D possibly being TRBD1 (6 bases). Trimming removed 3 bases at V and 3 bases at J, with 12 bases between. The germline V gene has CDR1 LNHDA and CDR2 SQIVND (reference sequence). The CDR3 extends over 15 amino acids. Written as DNA, the CDR3 is TGTGCCAGTAGTATCTCTGGGGGCACCAATCAGCCCCAGCATTTT. Translation gives CASSISGGTNQPQHF.

This clone was detected once. The chain recombines TRBV5-5 with TRBJ2-5; possibly TRBD1 or TRBD2 for D (6 bases each). The CDR3 sequence is 14 residues long. V gave up 4 bases and J gave up 12 bases, with 22 bases separating them. Germline assignment: CDR1 SGHKS and CDR2 YYEKEE (reference sequence). For the CDR3, the DNA is TGTGCCAGCAGCAACGACGGGGGCGCCGGAACGAAGTACTTC. Translating it yields CASSNDGGAGTKYF.

This clone turned up a few times. CDR3 DNA sequence: TGCGCCAGCAGCTTGGACCGGCCCGACCTCACTGAAGCTTTCTTT. Translated, it gives CASSLDRPDLTEAFF. V and J are TRBV5-1 and TRBJ1-1; D is uncertain. The germline V gene has CDR1 SGHRS and CDR2 YFSETQ. V was pared by 0 bases and J by 4 bases, with 13 bases between. The CDR3 totals 15 residues.

The V call is TRBV7-2, the J call TRBJ2-5, with D possibly TRBD1 on 6 matching bases. The DNA end is a closer match to TRBJ2-7, so the J assignment may be wrong. Germline V gene sequence: CDR1 SGHTA, CDR2 FQGNSA. The length of the CDR3 is 11 residues. Written as DNA, the CDR3 is TGTGCCAGCAGGGGACAAGTCGAGCAGTACTTC. This codes for CASRGQVEQYF.

The rearrangement uses TRBV7-3 and TRBJ2-7; D remains ambiguous. From germline, CDR1 is SGHTA and CDR2 FQGTGA. V was clipped by 2 bases and J by 0 bases, with 8 bases between them. There are 14 residues in the CDR3. CDR3 DNA sequence: TGTGCCAGCAGCTTACGGGCAGCCTCCTACGAGCAGTACTTC. It specifies CASSLRAASYEQYF.

This clone was picked up a small number of times. The chain uses TRBV11-3 and TRBJ2-3; 9 bases match TRBD1. This CDR3 comprises 15 residues. CDR1 SGHNT and CDR2 YENEEA come from the germline V gene. The V and J ends lost 4 bases and 3 bases, in that order; junction bases with no gene match: 5. The CDR3 bases are TGTGCCAGCAGCTCCGGGACAGGGTTTACAGATACGCAGTATTTT. This translates into CASSSGTGFTDTQYF.

This clone appeared a few times. The gene calls are TRBV7-8 and TRBJ1-3; unclear D gene. CDR1 SGHVS and CDR2 FQNEAQ come from the germline V gene. Trimming removed 0 bases at V and 2 bases at J, with 20 bases between. This CDR3 has 19 amino acids. The CDR3 spells CASSLALGRRQRAGNTIYF. Here the CDR3 DNA reads TGTGCCAGCAGCTTAGCGCTAGGCCGTCGCCAGCGGGCTGGAAACACCATATATTTT. Full variable domain (rest looked up from reference TRBV7-8 and TRBJ1-3): GAGVSQSPRYKVAKRGQDVALRCDPISGHVSLFWYQQALGQGPEFLTYFQNEAQLDKSGLPSDRFFAERPEGSVSTLKIQRTQQEDSAVYLCASSLALGRRQRAGNTIYFGEGSWLTVV.

The chain has TRBV18 and TRBJ2-7; D gene ambiguous. V was trimmed by 2 bases and J by 7 bases, leaving 12 bases between them. The CDR3 has 13 residues. CDR1 is KGHSH and CDR2 is LQKENI in the germline V gene. CDR3 loop: CASSPSQIEEQYF. Here the CDR3 DNA reads TGTGCCAGCTCACCAAGCCAAATAGAGGAGCAGTACTTC.

The sample holds one count of this clone. This chain connects TRBV30 to TRBJ2-4; D is possibly TRBD2 (5 bases). The CDR3 has 15 residues. CDR1 is GTSNPN, CDR2 SVGIG, per germline (reference sequence). Trimming left V 0 bases short and J 0 bases short, with 9 bases between. CDR3 protein: CAWSVGRVAKNIQYF. CDR3 DNA sequence: TGTGCCTGGAGTGTAGGGCGGGTAGCCAAAAACATTCAGTACTTC. The complete variable domain, with remaining parts taken from reference TRBV30 and TRBJ2-4, reads SQTIHQWPATLVQPVGSPLSLECTVEGTSNPNLYWYRQAAGRGLQLLFYSVGIGQISSEVPQNLSASRPQDRQFILSSKKLLLSDSGFYLCAWSVGRVAKNIQYFGAGTRLSVL.

The chain employs TRBV2 and TRBJ2-5, with 7 nucleotides matching TRBD1. J lost 1 base, V lost 8 bases, and 10 bases had no gene match. Germline lookup yields CDR1 SNHLY and CDR2 FYNNEI. The CDR3 sequence is 15 residues long. CDR3 DNA sequence: TGTGCCAGCGCCTTAGGGACAGCCCCCCAAGAGACCCAGTACTTC. Translation gives CASALGTAPQETQYF.

The chain couples TRBV14 to TRBJ2-5, with 7 bases lining up with TRBD1. The CDR3 has 13 residues. CDR1 is SGHDN, CDR2 FVKESK, per germline. With V trimmed by 3 bases and J by 8 bases, 6 bases remained unmatched. Here the CDR3 reads CASSQTGWGTQYF. For the CDR3, the DNA is TGTGCCAGCAGCCAGACAGGGTGGGGAACCCAGTACTTC.

The rearrangement joins TRBV5-6 to TRBJ1-4; D is unresolved. The CDR3 is made up of 14 amino acids. Between the trimmed V and J ends, which lost 7 bases and 8 bases, there was a span of 18 bases. Germline CDR1 and CDR2: SGHDT and YYEEEE. The CDR3 region is CASRRGLREEKLFF. DNA of the CDR3: TGTGCCAGCCGAAGAGGGCTGAGAGAGGAAAAACTGTTTTTT.

This rearrangement joins TRBV2 to TRBJ2-7; possibly TRBD1 for D (5 bases). The CDR3 is 15 amino acids. The germline V gene encodes CDR1 SNHLY and CDR2 FYNNEI. The ends were cut back, 0 bases at V and 3 bases at J, with 12 bases in the middle. DNA for the CDR3: TGTGCCAGCAGTGAAGCGGGGCAGGTGGGCTACGAGCAGTACTTC. It is translated as CASSEAGQVGYEQYF.

This clone appeared a single time. The chain carries TRBV11-3 and TRBJ2-1; 9 bases match TRBD2. Germline CDR1 is SGHNT and CDR2 is YENEEA. The CDR3 extends over 15 amino acids. V was clipped by 5 bases and J by 6 bases; unmatched bases: 8. For the CDR3, the DNA is TGTGCCAGCAGCCCCCTGGGCGGGAGGGCCAATGAGCAGTTCTTC. It translates to CASSPLGGRANEQFF.

The chain has TRBV6-9 and TRBJ2-3; tentatively, D is TRBD1 or TRBD2 (5 bases each). Germline values: CDR1 MNHGY, CDR2 SVAAGI. This CDR3 contains 17 residues. Trimming cost V 8 bases and J 2 bases, with 23 bases left between them. As DNA, the CDR3 is TGTGCCAGCTCGGGACGGCCGCCCAAAAAACTCACAGATACGCAGTATTTT. Residues: CASSGRPPKKLTDTQYF.

This clone showed up just once. The V call is TRBV19, the J call TRBJ1-1, with D perhaps matching TRBD1 (6 bases). V was clipped by 3 bases and J by 0 bases, with 14 bases between them. Germline V gene data show CDR1 as LNHDA and CDR2 as SQIVND (reference sequence). The CDR3 extends over 16 amino acids. The CDR3 reads CASSIFAGQMNTEAFF. The CDR3 DNA reads as TGTGCCAGTAGTATTTTTGCCGGACAGATGAACACTGAAGCTTTCTTT.

In its sample, this clone was seen once. This rearrangement joins TRBV5-1 to TRBJ2-1; a weak D match, TRBD1 (5 bases). The V end lost 3 bases, the J end lost 2 bases, and 15 bases lay between the germline ends. This CDR3 contains 16 residues. Germline-derived CDR1 and CDR2 are SGHRS and YFSETQ. Here the CDR3 DNA reads TGCGCCAGCAGCTCTGACCTGTTAGGGGCCTACAATGAGCAGTTCTTC. It is translated as CASSSDLLGAYNEQFF.